Listed here are 21 T cell receptor beta chains from one sample, sequenced in a study of T-cell reconstitution after alpha-beta-depleted transplantation in children. Unique molecular identifiers were incorporated into the prepared TCRbeta library. TCRdb reanalysed the PCR reads using MiXCR and keeps one entry per CDR3 protein. Of hundreds of thousands of distinct CDR3 sequences in the sample, approximately 15% were seen once. Source: PBMCs from the stem cell graft donor, taken from the stem cell graft. The receptors originated from a human donor who donated a stem cell graft to a child with acute myeloid leukemia.

The CDR3 protein is CSVGGTAWYEQYV. The CDR3 DNA follows: TGCAGCGTTGGGGGGACTGCTTGGTACGAGCAGTACGTC. The rearrangement uses TRBV29-1 and TRBJ2-7, with a possible D match to TRBD2 (6 bases). The V gene lost 4 bases and the J gene lost 4 bases, with 14 bases spanning the gap. The CDR3 contains 13 residues. Germline V lookup: CDR1 SQVTM, CDR2 ANQGSEA.

This clonotype was counted many times. CDR3 DNA sequence: TGTGCCAGCAGCCAGAGACCGTCGATAAGCAATCAGCCCCAGCATTTT. Its protein product is CASSQRPSISNQPQHF. The chain uses TRBV5-5 and TRBJ1-5, with unresolved D. Germline CDR1 is SGHKS and CDR2 is YYEKEE (reference sequence). The V and J ends lost 4 bases and 1 base respectively, with 15 bases between them. The CDR3 length is 16 residues.

The CDR3 loop reads CASFPNRGNTEAFF. The CDR3 DNA reads TGTGCCAGCTTCCCGAACAGGGGTAACACTGAAGCTTTCTTT. The chain uses TRBV27 and TRBJ1-1; the match to TRBD1 covers 7 bases. Germline lookup yields CDR1 MNHEY and CDR2 SMNVEV (reference sequence). V trimming: 8 bases; J trimming: 2 bases; junction bases outside the gene matches: 8. The CDR3 has 14 residues.

This chain connects TRBV7-9 to TRBJ1-1; 8 positions agree with TRBD1. This CDR3 has 15 residues. After removal of 4 bases from V and 1 base from J, the junction contained 5 bases not matched to a gene. Per the germline V gene, CDR1 is SEHNR and CDR2 is FQNEAQ (reference sequence). Here the CDR3 DNA reads TGTGCCAGCAGCTCCAGGGGGCGGGGGAACACTGAAGCTTTCTTT. Its protein is CASSSRGRGNTEAFF.

This clonotype was counted a few times. V and J are TRBV10-3 and TRBJ2-1; TRBD2 matches 7 bases. The CDR3 consists of 14 residues. Germline CDR1 and CDR2: ENHRY and SYGVKD. V lost 6 bases and J lost 9; bases outside the gene matches: 11. CDR3 nucleotide sequence: TGTGCCATCAGCGAGGGGCTGGGGGGGAGTGAGCAGTTCTTC. Translated: CAISEGLGGSEQFF.

This clonotype was picked up a small number of times. The CDR3 nucleotides read TGTGCCACCAGCAGAGTTCGGCAGGGAGTAAACGAGCAGTACGTC. It translates to CATSRVRQGVNEQYV. The chain has TRBV15 and TRBJ2-7, with D tentatively TRBD1 or TRBD2 (5 bases each). Germline V gene sequence: CDR1 LNHNV, CDR2 YYDKDF (reference sequence). Trimming cost V 1 base and J 5 bases, with 15 bases left between them. This CDR3 spans 15 amino acids.

Here the CDR3 DNA reads TGTGCCAGTAGAGGGGCAGGGGGCGCGGGCGGCTACACCTTC. Translating it yields CASRGAGGAGGYTF. The rearrangement joins TRBV7-2 to TRBJ1-2; the match to TRBD1 covers 8 bases. V shed 9 bases, J shed 8 bases, and the junction held 14 bases outside the gene matches. The CDR3 has 14 residues. The germline V gene has CDR1 SGHTA and CDR2 FQGNSA.

This clonotype has ten or more counts. The chain joins TRBV6-1 to TRBJ1-2; 8 positions agree with TRBD1. From germline, CDR1 is MNHNS and CDR2 SASEGT. The CDR3 runs 15 residues. Germline trimming cut 6 bases from V and 6 bases from J; bases unmatched to any gene: 12. CDR3 nucleotide sequence: TGTGCCAGCAGACCATTACGGACAGGGTGGAATGGCTACACCTTC. This sequence encodes CASRPLRTGWNGYTF.

This clonotype was detected many times. This chain uses TRBV9 with TRBJ1-2, with D maybe TRBD1 (6 bases). Germline CDR1 reads SGDLS; CDR2 reads YYNGEE. Trimming pared 4 bases from V and 4 bases from J, leaving 14 bases between. The CDR3 sequence is 14 residues long. The CDR3 spells CASSPSGTFYGYTF. The CDR3 DNA sequence: TGTGCCAGCAGCCCCTCCGGGACATTCTATGGCTACACCTTC.

This rearrangement joins TRBV18 to TRBJ1-5; D uncertain. Germline V gives CDR1 KGHSH, CDR2 LQKENI. The CDR3 totals 15 residues. Trimming took off 3 bases at V and 5 bases at J, with 14 bases between the two ends. CDR3 nucleotides: TGTGCCAGCTCACCGAGGAACAAGCGGGATCAGCCCCAGCATTTT. This gives the protein CASSPRNKRDQPQHF.

This clonotype was recorded many times. This chain uses TRBV20-1 with TRBJ1-6; D gene ambiguous. The V end was cut by 3 bases, the J end by 7 bases, with 13 bases between. This CDR3 comprises 14 residues. CDR1 DFQATT and CDR2 SNEGSKA come from the germline V gene (reference sequence). This chain's CDR3 is CSARGNTNNSPLHF. The CDR3 DNA follows: TGCAGTGCTAGGGGGAATACAAACAATTCACCCCTCCACTTT.

This clonotype was seen only a few times. The chain carries TRBV12-3 or TRBV12-4 and TRBJ2-1, with 12 bases identical to TRBD2. Trimming at V came to 5 bases and at J to 10 bases, leaving 9 bases not matched to a gene. The CDR3 is made up of 15 amino acids. As DNA, the CDR3 is TGTGCCAGCAGTCTTCCTAGCGGGGGGGAGGGGGAGCAGTTCTTC. Translated: CASSLPSGGEGEQFF.

This clonotype has at least ten counts. The CDR3 loop is CATSEWADEQFF. As DNA, the CDR3 is TGCGCCACCTCCGAGTGGGCGGATGAGCAGTTCTTC. The chain is built from TRBV4-1 and TRBJ2-1; D unclear. CDR1 is MGHRA and CDR2 is YSYEKL in the germline V gene. V lost 10 bases and J 8 bases, leaving 15 bases between the germline ends. CDR3 size: 12 residues.

This clonotype was found many times. This chain joins TRBV27 and TRBJ2-1; D unresolved. The CDR3 spans 12 residues. Germline V gene sequence: CDR1 MNHEY, CDR2 SMNVEV (reference sequence). V shed 3 bases and J shed 8 bases, with 8 bases lying between them. The CDR3 coding sequence is TGTGCCAGCAGTTTCCAAGGCCATGAGCAGTTCTTC. It is translated as CASSFQGHEQFF.

This clonotype has at least ten counts. V is TRBV12-3 or TRBV12-4 and J is TRBJ1-3; 8 nucleotides match TRBD1. V shed 4 bases, J shed 4 bases, and the junction held 0 bases outside the gene matches. CDR3 length: 13 amino acids. The CDR3 DNA reads as TGTGCCAGCAGTTGGACAGGGGGAAACACCATATATTTT. Translated, it gives CASSWTGGNTIYF.

This clonotype was counted many times. The V and J genes are TRBV12-3 or TRBV12-4 and TRBJ2-7; no firm D call. This CDR3 is built from 15 residues. V lost 1 base to trimming and J lost 2 bases, with 12 bases between them. CDR3 in amino acids: CASSLGAKGTYEQYV. DNA of the CDR3: TGTGCCAGCAGTTTAGGGGCCAAGGGAACCTACGAGCAGTACGTC.

This clonotype was found many times. CDR3 protein: CASSLTVNEKLFF. The CDR3 region has the DNA TGTGCCAGCAGCTTAACAGTGAATGAAAAACTGTTTTTT. The V gene is TRBV27, the J gene TRBJ1-4; D unclear. Per germline, CDR1 MNHEY and CDR2 SMNVEV (reference sequence). V was pared by 6 bases and J by 5 bases, with 10 bases between. This CDR3 has 13 amino acids.

The V and J genes are TRBV5-1 and TRBJ1-1, with 7 bases lining up with TRBD1. The germline CDR1 and CDR2 sequences are SGHRS and YFSETQ. The V gene end was trimmed by 3 bases and the J gene end by 5 bases; junction bases not matched to a gene: 10. CDR3 size: 15 residues. This chain's CDR3 is CASSSAYRGGTEAFF. The CDR3 bases are TGCGCCAGCAGCTCCGCGTACAGGGGAGGAACTGAAGCTTTCTTT.

V and J are TRBV12-3 or TRBV12-4 and TRBJ1-4; 9 bases are shared with TRBD1. V gave up 5 bases and J gave up 4 bases; unmatched junction bases: 8. There are 16 residues in the CDR3. CDR3 sequence reads: CASSPRTGAFNEKLFF. For the CDR3, the DNA is TGTGCCAGCAGTCCGAGGACAGGGGCGTTTAATGAAAAACTGTTTTTT.

This clonotype showed up many times. As DNA, the CDR3 is TGCAGTGCCCCCAAGCGGGGGGGCACAGATACGCAGTATTTT. Encoded protein: CSAPKRGGTDTQYF. This rearrangement joins TRBV20-1 to TRBJ2-3, with 9 bases that match TRBD2. Unmatched junction bases numbered 5, after V lost 6 bases and J lost 1 base. The CDR3 is 14 residues long. CDR1 DFQATT and CDR2 SNEGSKA come from the germline V gene (reference sequence).

This clonotype was observed many times. This chain links TRBV29-1 with TRBJ1-2, with unresolved D. This CDR3 comprises 16 residues. Trimming left V 2 bases short and J 4 bases short, with 20 bases between. Germline CDR1 reads SQVTM; CDR2 reads ANQGSEA. The CDR3 protein is CSVENRKVSLGYGYTF. CDR3 in DNA: TGCAGCGTTGAAAACAGAAAAGTTTCCCTGGGCTATGGCTACACCTTC.